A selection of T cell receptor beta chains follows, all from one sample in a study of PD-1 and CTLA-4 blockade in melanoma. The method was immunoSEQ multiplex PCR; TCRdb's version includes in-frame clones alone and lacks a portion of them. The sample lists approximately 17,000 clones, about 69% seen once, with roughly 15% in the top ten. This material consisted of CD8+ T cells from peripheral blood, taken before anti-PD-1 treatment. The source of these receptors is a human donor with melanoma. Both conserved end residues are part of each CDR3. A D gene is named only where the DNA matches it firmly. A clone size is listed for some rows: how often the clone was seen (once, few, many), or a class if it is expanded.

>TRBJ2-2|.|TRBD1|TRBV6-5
CASSGQASRTGELFF
TGTGCCAGCAGCGGACAGGCCTCGCGCACCGGGGAGCTGTTTTTT
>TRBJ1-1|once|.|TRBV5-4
CASTSAGNTEAFF
TGTGCCAGCACCTCCGCGGGGAACACTGAAGCTTTCTTT
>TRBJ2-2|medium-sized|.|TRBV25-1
CASSEYRRGNTGELFF
TGTGCCAGCAGTGAATATAGGCGGGGGAACACCGGGGAGCTGTTTTTT
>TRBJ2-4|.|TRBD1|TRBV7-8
CASSLGTGTGGSINIQYF
TGTGCCAGCAGCTTAGGGACCGGGACAGGGGGGTCAATCAACATTCAGTACTTC
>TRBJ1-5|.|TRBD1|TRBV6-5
CASGQGGIQPQHF
TGTGCCAGCGGACAGGGGGGGATTCAGCCCCAGCATTTT
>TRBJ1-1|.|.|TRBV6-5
CASSGTKNTEAFF
TGTGCCAGCAGCGGGACAAAGAACACTGAAGCTTTCTTT
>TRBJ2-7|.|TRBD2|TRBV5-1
CASSPGLAGGLSYEQYF
TGCGCCAGCAGCCCAGGACTAGCGGGGGGGCTGTCCTACGAGCAGTACTTC
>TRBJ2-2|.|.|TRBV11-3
CASSFHGRGTGELFF
TGTGCCAGCAGCTTCCACGGGAGAGGCACCGGGGAGCTGTTTTTT
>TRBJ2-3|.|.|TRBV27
CASSSLGGHTDTQYF
TGTGCCAGCAGTTCCCTCGGGGGACACACAGATACGCAGTATTTT
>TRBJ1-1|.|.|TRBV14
CASSNVYTEAFF
TGTGCCAGCAGCAACGTATACACTGAAGCTTTCTTT
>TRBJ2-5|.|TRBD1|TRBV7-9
CASIKIRDRAGETQYF
TGTGCCAGCATTAAGATTCGGGACAGGGCGGGTGAGACCCAGTACTTC
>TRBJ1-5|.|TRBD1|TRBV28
CASSSGQGSQPQHF
TGTGCCAGCAGTTCCGGACAGGGGAGTCAGCCCCAGCATTTT
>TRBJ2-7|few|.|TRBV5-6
CASSFEPTSSYEQYF
TGTGCCAGCAGCTTCGAGCCTACAAGCTCCTACGAGCAGTACTTC
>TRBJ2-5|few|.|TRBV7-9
CASSFGGRETQYF
TGTGCCAGCAGCTTTGGAGGGCGAGAGACCCAGTACTTC
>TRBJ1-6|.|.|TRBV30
CAIEGSYNSPLHF
TGTGCTATCGAGGGATCCTATAATTCACCCCTCCACTTT
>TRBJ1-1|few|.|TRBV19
CASSGGSLNTEAFF
TGTGCCAGTAGTGGCGGCAGCCTGAACACTGAAGCTTTCTTT
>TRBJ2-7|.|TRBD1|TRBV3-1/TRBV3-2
CASSSPGQGSYEQYF
TGTGCCAGCAGCTCGCCGGGACAGGGGTCCTACGAGCAGTACTTC
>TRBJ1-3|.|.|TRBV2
CASTGATSSGNTIYF
TGTGCCAGTACGGGTGCCACCTCCTCTGGAAACACCATATATTTT
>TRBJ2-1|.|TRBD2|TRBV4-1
CASSQDELAGVNEQFF
TGCGCCAGCAGCCAAGATGAACTAGCGGGAGTAAATGAGCAGTTCTTC
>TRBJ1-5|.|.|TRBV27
CASSFSGGAQPQHF
TGTGCCAGCAGCTTCTCGGGGGGCGCGCAGCCCCAGCATTTT
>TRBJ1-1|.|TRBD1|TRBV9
CASSVEGTGNEAFF
TGTGCCAGCAGCGTAGAGGGGACAGGGAATGAAGCTTTCTTT
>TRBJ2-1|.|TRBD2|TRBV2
CASSLLAGGRVSYNEQFF
TGTGCCAGCAGCCTACTAGCGGGGGGGCGCGTCTCCTACAATGAGCAGTTCTTC
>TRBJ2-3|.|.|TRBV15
CATSTEGGQADTQYF
TGTGCCACCAGCACCGAGGGGGGGCAAGCAGATACGCAGTATTTT
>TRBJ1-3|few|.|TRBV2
CASSDVGAGNTIYF
TGTGCCAGCAGTGATGTGGGAGCTGGAAACACCATATATTTT
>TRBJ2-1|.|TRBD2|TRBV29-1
CSVEGSPGLAGKGNEQFF
TGCAGCGTTGAAGGGAGCCCCGGACTAGCGGGAAAGGGCAATGAGCAGTTCTTC
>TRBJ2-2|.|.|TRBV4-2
CASSQAGTDNTGELFF
TGTGCCAGCAGCCAAGCCGGGACGGACAACACCGGGGAGCTGTTTTTT
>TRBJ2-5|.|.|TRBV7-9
CASSFPWETQYF
TGTGCCAGCAGCTTCCCTTGGGAGACCCAGTACTTC
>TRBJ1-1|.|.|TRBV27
CASRRRSTEAFF
TGTGCCAGCCGCCGCAGGAGCACTGAAGCTTTCTTT
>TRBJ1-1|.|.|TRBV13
CASSLTTIGSTEAFF
TGTGCCAGCAGCTTAACTACGATAGGGTCGACTGAAGCTTTCTTT
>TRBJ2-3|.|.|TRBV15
CATSRRDTQYF
TGTGCCACCAGCAGGCGGGATACGCAGTATTTT
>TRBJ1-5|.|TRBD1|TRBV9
CASSVGQGGSNQPQHF
TGTGCCAGCAGCGTAGGACAGGGTGGGAGCAATCAGCCCCAGCATTTT
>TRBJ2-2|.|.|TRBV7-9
CAPKAGELFF
TGTGCCCCCAAGGCCGGGGAGCTGTTTTTT